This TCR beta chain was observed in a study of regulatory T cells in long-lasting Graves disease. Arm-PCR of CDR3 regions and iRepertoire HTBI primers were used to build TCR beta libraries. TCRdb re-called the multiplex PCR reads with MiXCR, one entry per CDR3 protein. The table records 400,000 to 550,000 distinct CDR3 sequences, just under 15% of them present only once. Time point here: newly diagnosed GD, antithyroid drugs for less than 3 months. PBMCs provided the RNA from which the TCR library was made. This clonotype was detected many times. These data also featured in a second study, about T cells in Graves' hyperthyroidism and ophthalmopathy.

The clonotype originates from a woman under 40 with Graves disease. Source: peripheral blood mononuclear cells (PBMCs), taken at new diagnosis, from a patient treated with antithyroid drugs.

The CDR3 loop reads CASSFKGNTEAFF. CDR3 coding DNA: TGTGCCAGCAGCTTTAAAGGAAACACTGAAGCTTTCTTT. The chain combines TRBV7-9 with TRBJ1-1; D gene uncertain. Trimming shortened V by 3 bases and J by 2 bases, and 7 bases separated the two germline ends. Germline CDR1 is SEHNR and CDR2 is FQNEAQ (reference sequence). This CDR3 contains 13 residues.